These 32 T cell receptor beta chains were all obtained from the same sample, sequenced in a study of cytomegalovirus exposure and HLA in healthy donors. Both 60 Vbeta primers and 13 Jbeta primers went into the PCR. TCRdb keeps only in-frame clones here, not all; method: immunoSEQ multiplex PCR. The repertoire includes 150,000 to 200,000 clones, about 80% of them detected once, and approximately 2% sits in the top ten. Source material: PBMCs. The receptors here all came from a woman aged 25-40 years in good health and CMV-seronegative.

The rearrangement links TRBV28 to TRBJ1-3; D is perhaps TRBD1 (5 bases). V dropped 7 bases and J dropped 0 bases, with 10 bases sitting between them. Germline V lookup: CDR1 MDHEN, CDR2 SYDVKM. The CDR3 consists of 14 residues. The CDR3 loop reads CASIQGSSGNTIYF. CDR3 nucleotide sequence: TGTGCCAGCATCCAGGGTTCCTCTGGAAACACCATATATTTT.

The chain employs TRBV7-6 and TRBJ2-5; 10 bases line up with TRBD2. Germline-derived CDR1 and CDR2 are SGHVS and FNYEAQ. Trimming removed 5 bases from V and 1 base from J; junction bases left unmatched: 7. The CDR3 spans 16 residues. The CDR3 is CASSNPSGGLQETQYF. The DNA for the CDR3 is TGTGCCAGCAGCAACCCTAGCGGGGGACTCCAAGAGACCCAGTACTTC. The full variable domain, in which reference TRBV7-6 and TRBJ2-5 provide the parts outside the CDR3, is GAGVSQSPRYKVTKRGQDVALRCDPISGHVSLYWYRQALGQGPEFLTYFNYEAQQDKSGLPNDRFSAERPEGSISTLTIQRTEQRDSAMYRCASSNPSGGLQETQYFGPGTRLLVL.

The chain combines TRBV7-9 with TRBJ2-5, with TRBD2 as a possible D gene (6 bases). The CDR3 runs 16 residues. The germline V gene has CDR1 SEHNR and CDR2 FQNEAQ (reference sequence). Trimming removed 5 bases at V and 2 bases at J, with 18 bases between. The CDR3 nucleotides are TGTGCCAGCAGCCCACGAGGGGACTGGCAACAAGAGACCCAGTACTTC. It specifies CASSPRGDWQQETQYF.

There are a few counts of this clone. In DNA form, the CDR3 reads TGTGCCAGCTCCCTATGGGAGTCTAGCGGCGGCACAGATACGCAGTATTTT. Residues: CASSLWESSGGTDTQYF. This chain connects TRBV18 to TRBJ2-3; 7 nucleotides align to TRBD2. From germline, CDR1 is KGHSH and CDR2 LQKENI. With 6 bases clipped from V and 1 base from J, the junction kept 13 bases outside the gene matches. The CDR3 contains 17 residues.

The CDR3 DNA is TGTGCCAGCATCCTAAGCGGGAGCTCCTATAATTCACCCCTCCACTTT. This encodes CASILSGSSYNSPLHF. V usage is TRBV28 and J usage is TRBJ1-6; D not resolved. Per the germline V gene, CDR1 is MDHEN and CDR2 is SYDVKM. CDR3 length: 16 amino acids. V was cut by 7 bases and J by 0 bases, with 13 bases left in between.

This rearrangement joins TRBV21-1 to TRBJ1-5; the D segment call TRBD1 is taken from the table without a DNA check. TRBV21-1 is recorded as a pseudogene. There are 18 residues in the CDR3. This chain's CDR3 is CASSSTQGDIATNQPQHF. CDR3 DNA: TGTGCCAGCAGTTCAACCCAGGGGGATATAGCAACGAATCAGCCCCAGCATTTT.

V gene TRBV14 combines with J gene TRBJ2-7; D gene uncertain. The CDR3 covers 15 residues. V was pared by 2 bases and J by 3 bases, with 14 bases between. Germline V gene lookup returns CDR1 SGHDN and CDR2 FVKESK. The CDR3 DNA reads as TGTGCCAGCAGCCAATCGCCCCTAAACGACTACGAGCAGTACTTC. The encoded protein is CASSQSPLNDYEQYF.

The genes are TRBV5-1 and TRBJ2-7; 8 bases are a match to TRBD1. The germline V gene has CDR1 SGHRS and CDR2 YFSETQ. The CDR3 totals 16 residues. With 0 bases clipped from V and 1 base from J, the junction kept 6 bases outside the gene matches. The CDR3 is CASSLGMGQASYEQYF. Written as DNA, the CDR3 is TGCGCCAGCAGCTTGGGAATGGGACAGGCGTCCTACGAGCAGTACTTC.

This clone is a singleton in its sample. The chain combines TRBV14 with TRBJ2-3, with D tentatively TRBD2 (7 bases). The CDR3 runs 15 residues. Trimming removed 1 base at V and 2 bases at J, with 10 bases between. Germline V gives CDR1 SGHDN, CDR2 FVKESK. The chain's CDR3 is CASSQVGGLTDTQYF. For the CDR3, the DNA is TGTGCCAGCAGCCAAGTGGGGGGGCTCACAGATACGCAGTATTTT.

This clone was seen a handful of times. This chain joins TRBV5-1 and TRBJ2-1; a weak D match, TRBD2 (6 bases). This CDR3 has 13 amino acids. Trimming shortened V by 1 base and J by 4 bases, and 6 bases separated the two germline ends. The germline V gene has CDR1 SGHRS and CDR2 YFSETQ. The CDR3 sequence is CASSLREYNEQFF. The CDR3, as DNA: TGCGCCAGCAGCTTGCGGGAGTACAATGAGCAGTTCTTC.

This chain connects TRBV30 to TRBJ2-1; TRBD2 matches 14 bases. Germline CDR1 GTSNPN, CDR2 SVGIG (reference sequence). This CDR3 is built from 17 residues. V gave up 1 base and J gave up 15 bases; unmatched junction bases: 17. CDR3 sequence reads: CAWSARLAGGRWAAGFF. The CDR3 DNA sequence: TGTGCCTGGAGTGCCCGACTAGCGGGAGGGCGCTGGGCAGCGGGGTTCTTC.

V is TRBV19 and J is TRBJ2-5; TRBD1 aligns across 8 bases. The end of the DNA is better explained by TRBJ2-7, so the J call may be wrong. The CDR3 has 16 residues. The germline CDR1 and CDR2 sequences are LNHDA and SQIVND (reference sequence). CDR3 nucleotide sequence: TGTGCCAGTAGTAATTACAGGGGGAAGTCCCTCTACGAGCAGTACTTC. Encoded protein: CASSNYRGKSLYEQYF.

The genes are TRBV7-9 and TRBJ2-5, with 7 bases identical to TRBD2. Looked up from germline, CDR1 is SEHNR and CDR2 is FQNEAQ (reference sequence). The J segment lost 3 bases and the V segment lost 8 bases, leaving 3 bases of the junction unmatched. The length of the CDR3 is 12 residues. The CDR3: CASEAGEETQYF. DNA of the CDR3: TGTGCCAGCGAGGCGGGGGAAGAGACCCAGTACTTC.

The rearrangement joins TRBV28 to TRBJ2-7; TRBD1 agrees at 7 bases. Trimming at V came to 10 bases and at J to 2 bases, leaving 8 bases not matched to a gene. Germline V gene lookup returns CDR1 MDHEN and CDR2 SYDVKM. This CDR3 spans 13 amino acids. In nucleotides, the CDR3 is TGTGCCACCGAACAGGGGATGGCCTACGAGCAGTACTTC. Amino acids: CATEQGMAYEQYF.

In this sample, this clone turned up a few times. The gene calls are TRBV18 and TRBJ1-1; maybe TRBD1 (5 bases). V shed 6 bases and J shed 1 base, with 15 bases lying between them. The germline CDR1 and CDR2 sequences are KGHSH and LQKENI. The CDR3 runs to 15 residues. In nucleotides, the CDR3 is TGTGCCAGCTCTCAATACTCTCAGGGGAACACTGAAGCTTTCTTT. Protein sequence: CASSQYSQGNTEAFF.

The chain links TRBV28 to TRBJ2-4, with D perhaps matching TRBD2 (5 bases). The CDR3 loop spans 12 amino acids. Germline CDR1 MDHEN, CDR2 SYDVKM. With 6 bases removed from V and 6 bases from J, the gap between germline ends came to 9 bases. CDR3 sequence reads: CASRGGGNIQYF. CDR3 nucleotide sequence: TGTGCCAGCAGGGGTGGAGGAAACATTCAGTACTTC.

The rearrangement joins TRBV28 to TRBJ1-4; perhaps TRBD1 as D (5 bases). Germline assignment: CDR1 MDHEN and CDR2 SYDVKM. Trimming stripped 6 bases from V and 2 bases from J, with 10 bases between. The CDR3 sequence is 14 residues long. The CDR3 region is CASREGSTNEKLFF. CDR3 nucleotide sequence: TGTGCCAGCAGGGAGGGGTCGACTAATGAAAAACTGTTTTTT.

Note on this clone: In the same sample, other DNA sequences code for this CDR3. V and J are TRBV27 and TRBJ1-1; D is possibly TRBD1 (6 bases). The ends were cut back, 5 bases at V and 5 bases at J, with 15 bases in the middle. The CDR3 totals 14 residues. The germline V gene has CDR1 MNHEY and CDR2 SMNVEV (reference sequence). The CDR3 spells CASSPKQGSTEAFF. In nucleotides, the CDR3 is TGTGCCAGCAGTCCCAAACAGGGCTCAACTGAAGCTTTCTTT.

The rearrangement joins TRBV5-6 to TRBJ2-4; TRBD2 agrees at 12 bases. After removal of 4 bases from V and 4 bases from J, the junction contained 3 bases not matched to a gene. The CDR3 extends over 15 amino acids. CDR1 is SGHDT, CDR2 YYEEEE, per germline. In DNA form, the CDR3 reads TGTGCCAGCAGCACTAGCGGGGGGCCTAAAAACATTCAGTACTTC. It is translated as CASSTSGGPKNIQYF.

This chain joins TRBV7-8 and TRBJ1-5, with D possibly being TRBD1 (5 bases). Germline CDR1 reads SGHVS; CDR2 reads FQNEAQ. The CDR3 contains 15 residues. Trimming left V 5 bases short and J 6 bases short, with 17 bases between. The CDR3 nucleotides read TGTGCCAGCAGCCCATCGGACACGGGGGGTCAGCCCCAGCATTTT. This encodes CASSPSDTGGQPQHF.

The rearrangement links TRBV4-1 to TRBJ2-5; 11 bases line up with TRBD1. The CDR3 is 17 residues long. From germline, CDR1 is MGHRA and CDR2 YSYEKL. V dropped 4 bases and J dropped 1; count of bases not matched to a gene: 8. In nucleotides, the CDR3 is TGCGCCAGCAGCCCGTTTGGGACAGGGGGTGGCCAAGAGACCCAGTACTTC. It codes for CASSPFGTGGGQETQYF.

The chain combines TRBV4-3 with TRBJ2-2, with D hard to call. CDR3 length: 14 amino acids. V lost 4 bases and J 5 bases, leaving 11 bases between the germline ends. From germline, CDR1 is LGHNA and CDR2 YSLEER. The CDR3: CASSRDSQTGELFF. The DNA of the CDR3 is TGCGCCAGCAGCCGCGACTCCCAAACCGGGGAGCTGTTTTTT.

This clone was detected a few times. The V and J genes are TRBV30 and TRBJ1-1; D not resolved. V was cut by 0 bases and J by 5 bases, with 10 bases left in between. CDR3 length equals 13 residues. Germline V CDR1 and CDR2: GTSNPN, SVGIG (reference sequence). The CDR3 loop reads CAWSVSVGTEAFF. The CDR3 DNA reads TGTGCCTGGAGTGTAAGCGTAGGAACTGAAGCTTTCTTT.

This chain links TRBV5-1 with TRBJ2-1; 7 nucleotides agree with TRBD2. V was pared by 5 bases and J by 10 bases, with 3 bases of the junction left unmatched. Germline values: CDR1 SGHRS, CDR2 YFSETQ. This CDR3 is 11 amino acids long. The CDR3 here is CASRSGDEQFF. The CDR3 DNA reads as TGCGCCAGCAGAAGCGGGGACGAGCAGTTCTTC.

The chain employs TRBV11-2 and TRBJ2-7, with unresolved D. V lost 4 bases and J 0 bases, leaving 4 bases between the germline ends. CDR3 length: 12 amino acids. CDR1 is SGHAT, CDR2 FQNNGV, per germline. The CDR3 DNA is TGTGCCAGCAGCTCTAGCTCCTACGAGCAGTACTTC. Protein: CASSSSSYEQYF.

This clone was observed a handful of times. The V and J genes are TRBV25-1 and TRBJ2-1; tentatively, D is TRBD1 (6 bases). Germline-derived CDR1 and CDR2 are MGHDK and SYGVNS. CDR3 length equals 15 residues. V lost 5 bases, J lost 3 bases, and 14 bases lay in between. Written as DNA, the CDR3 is TGTGCCAGCAGTTCCACTGACAGGAGCTACAATGAGCAGTTCTTC. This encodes CASSSTDRSYNEQFF.

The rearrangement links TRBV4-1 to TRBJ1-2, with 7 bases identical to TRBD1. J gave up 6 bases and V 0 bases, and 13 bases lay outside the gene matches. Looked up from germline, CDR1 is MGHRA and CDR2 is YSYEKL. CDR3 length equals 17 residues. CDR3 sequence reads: CASSQDGRRTTGDGYTF. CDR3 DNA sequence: TGCGCCAGCAGCCAAGATGGGCGGAGGACTACAGGGGATGGCTACACCTTC.

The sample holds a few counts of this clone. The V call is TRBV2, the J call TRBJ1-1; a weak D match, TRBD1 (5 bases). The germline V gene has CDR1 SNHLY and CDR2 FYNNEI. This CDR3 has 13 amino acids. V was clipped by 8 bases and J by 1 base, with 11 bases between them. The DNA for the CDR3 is TGTGCCAGCGGCCCGGGGGAGAACACTGAAGCTTTCTTT. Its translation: CASGPGENTEAFF.

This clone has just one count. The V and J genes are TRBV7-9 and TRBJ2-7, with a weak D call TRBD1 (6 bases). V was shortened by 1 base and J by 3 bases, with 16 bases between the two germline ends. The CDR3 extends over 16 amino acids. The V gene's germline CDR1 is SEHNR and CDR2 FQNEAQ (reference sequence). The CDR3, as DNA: TGTGCCAGCAGCTTAGGAGATCTGGACAGTCGCTACGAGCAGTACTTC. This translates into CASSLGDLDSRYEQYF.

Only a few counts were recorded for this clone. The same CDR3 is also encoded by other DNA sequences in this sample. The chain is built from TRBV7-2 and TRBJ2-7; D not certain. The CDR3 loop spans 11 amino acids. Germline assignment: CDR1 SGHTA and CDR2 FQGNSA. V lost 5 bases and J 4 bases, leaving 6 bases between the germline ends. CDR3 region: CASSPQYEQYF. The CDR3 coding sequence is TGTGCCAGCAGCCCCCAGTACGAGCAGTACTTC.

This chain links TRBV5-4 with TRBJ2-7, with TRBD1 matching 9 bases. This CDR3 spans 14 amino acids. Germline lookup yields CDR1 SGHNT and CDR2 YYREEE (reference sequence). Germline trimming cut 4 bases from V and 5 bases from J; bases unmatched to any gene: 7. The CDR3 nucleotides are TGTGCCAGCAGCCCAGGGACAGGGACTAACGAGCAGTACTTC. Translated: CASSPGTGTNEQYF.

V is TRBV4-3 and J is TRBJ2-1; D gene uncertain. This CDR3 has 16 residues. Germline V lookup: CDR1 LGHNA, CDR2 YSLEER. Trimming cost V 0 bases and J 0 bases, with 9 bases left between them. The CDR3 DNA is TGCGCCAGCAGCCAAGACGTCCGGAGCTCCTACAATGAGCAGTTCTTC. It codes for CASSQDVRSSYNEQFF.